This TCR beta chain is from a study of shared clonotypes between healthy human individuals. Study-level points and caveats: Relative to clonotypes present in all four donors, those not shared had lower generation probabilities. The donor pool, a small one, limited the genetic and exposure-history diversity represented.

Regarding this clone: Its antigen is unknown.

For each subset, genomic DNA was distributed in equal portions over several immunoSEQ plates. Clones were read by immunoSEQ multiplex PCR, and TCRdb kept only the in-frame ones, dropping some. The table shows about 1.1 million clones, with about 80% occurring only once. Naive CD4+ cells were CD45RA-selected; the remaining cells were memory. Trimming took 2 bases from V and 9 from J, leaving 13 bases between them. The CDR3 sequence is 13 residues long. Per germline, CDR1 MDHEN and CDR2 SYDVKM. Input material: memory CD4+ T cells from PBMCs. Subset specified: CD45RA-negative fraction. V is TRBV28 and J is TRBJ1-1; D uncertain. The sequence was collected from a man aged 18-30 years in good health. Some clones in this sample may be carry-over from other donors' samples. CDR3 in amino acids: CASSLDLYNQAFF. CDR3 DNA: TGTGCCAGCAGTTTAGATTTGTACAACCAAGCTTTCTTT.